Given below is one T cell receptor (beta chain) in context. Trimming took off 4 bases at V and 2 bases at J, with 18 bases between the two ends. CDR3 size: 17 residues. Germline V gene data show CDR1 as MDHEN and CDR2 as SYDVKM. This specimen comes from a study of blood T cell repertoires in COVID-19. Study-wide context: The study drew acute and convalescent COVID-19 samples from the United States, Italy and Spain. T cells, B-cell-depleted T cells, or PBMCs provided the cDNA or gDNA that served as material.

The method was immunoSEQ multiplex PCR; TCRdb's version includes in-frame clones alone and lacks a portion of them. The sample has 160,000 or so clones, approximately 75% seen once; the top ten hold approximately 11%. The sample taken for sequencing was peripheral blood. The genes are TRBV28 and TRBJ1-5; unclear D gene. This TCR came from a human donor in a cohort sampled during active COVID-19. The CDR3 here is CASSSSPRLMGNQPQHF. The CDR3 DNA reads TGTGCCAGCAGTTCAAGTCCCAGGTTAATGGGCAATCAGCCCCAGCATTTT.